This TCR beta chain originates from a study of identical twins. The study's findings and limits: Insertions were fewer in abundant cord blood beta clonotypes, whereas memory repertoires showed none of this pattern. Alpha sequences that were out-of-frame and twin-shared showed an excess of low generation probability.

Each CDR3 protein gets one entry after TCRdb re-called the 5' RACE reads with MiXCR. The sample shows some 500,000 distinct CDR3 sequences, 9% to 10% of them seen only once. The CDR3 runs to 13 residues. Germline V gives CDR1 MNHEY, CDR2 SMNVEV (reference sequence). V was trimmed by 0 bases and J by 6 bases, leaving 7 bases between them. With respect to this clonotype: Its matching antigen is unknown.

These same records also appear under a second study, on yellow fever vaccine responses in identical twins.

The rearrangement links TRBV27 to TRBJ2-3; no reliable D call. The TCR was taken from a woman between 18 and 30 years old in good health. The sequenced material came from PBMCs. This CDR3 is CASSLSVRDTQYF. DNA for the CDR3: TGTGCCAGCAGTTTATCGGTCCGGGATACGCAGTATTTT.